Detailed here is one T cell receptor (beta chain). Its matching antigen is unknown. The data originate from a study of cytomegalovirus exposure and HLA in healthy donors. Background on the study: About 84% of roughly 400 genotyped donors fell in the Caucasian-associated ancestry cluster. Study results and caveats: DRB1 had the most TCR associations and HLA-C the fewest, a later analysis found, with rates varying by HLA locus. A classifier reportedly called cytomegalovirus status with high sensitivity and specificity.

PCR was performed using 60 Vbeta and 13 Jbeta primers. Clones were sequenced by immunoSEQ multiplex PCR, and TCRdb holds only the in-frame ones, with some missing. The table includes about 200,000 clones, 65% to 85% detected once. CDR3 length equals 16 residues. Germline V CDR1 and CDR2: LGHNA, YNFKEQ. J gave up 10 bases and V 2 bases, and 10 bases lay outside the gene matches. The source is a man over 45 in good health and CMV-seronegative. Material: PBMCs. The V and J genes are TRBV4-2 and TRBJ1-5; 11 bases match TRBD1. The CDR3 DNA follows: TGTGCCAGCAGCCAACCTGGACAGGGGGCGGTGTCCCCCCAGCATTTT. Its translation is CASSQPGQGAVSPQHF.